This TCR beta chain was sequenced in a study of blood T cell repertoires in COVID-19. Original data processing: Estimates of nucleated cell counts were drawn from the amplification of reference gene primers. Assay used: immunoSEQ multiplex PCR; TCRdb lists only in-frame clones, some missing. D and trimming were read from the DNA, whereas the V and J calls and clone size are those reported in that table. The data show nearly 95,000 clones, around 90% seen once. The CDR3 covers 15 residues. Germline V gives CDR1 MNHEY, CDR2 SMNVEV (reference sequence). Germline trimming cut 5 bases from V and 7 bases from J; bases unmatched to any gene: 7.

This TCR was sampled from a woman over 75 with acute or convalescent COVID-19. This rearrangement joins TRBV27 to TRBJ1-6; 8 positions agree with TRBD1. The sequencing sample was made of peripheral blood. CDR3 DNA sequence: TGTGCCAGCAGTGGTCGGGACAGGTGGAATTCACCCCTCCACTTT. It yields the protein CASSGRDRWNSPLHF.